This TCR beta chain emerged from a study of T cell repertoires in cytomegalovirus infection. Whole-study context: Indicated by public TCR beta signatures were CMV infection and matching HLA type. Study-wide points: Using cumulative public TCR beta family frequency, the authors identified those who carried CMV together with the relevant HLA. Within the response measured ex vivo, HLA-C-restricted CMV-specific TCR beta clonotypes were dominant.

The CDR3 is 16 residues long. Germline CDR1 reads KGHSH; CDR2 reads LQKENI. V was clipped by 5 bases and J by 2 bases; unmatched bases: 5. Each CDR3 protein is one row after TCRdb ran MiXCR on the reads. The data contain 250,000 or so distinct CDR3 sequences, more than 15% of them singletons. As concerns this clonotype: What it binds is not known.

Sample: CD8+ T cells from PBMCs. The chain joins TRBV18 to TRBJ2-1; 11 bases agree with TRBD2. The receptor's source is a human donor in good health (CMV status not recorded). Some clones in this sample may be carry-over from other donors' samples. CDR3 sequence (DNA): TGTGCCAGCTCATCGGGACTAGCGGATCCCTACAATGAGCAGTTCTTC. It encodes CASSSGLADPYNEQFF. The whole variable domain, remainder taken from reference TRBV18 and TRBJ2-1, is NAGVMQNPRHLVRRRGQEARLRCSPMKGHSHVYWYRQLPEEGLKFMVYLQKENIIDESGMPKERFSAEFPKEGPSILRIQQVVRGDSAAYFCASSSGLADPYNEQFFGPGTRLTVL.